Following are 26 T cell receptor beta chains from one sample sequenced in a study of regulatory T cells in long-lasting Graves disease (dated by TCRdb to about 2021). The method was multiplex PCR. Instrument on record: Illumina HiSeq 4000. CDR3 regions were amplified by Arm-PCR with iRepertoire HTBI primers to construct TCR beta libraries. TCRdb itself trimmed the public reads at Q25 with fastp, ran MiXCR and retained productive beta chains. Here each entry gathers all rows of one CDR3 protein and keeps the most common genes and DNA. This sample gives some 500,000 distinct CDR3 sequences in total; approximately 16% of them show up just once. Roughly 25% of the sample is in the top ten clones. The time point label here, explained by the study, means: newly diagnosed GD, antithyroid drugs for less than 3 months. For both TCR sequencing and RNA sequencing, RNA was extracted from PBMCs in TRIzol. In addition, the sample was reused for a study of T cells in Graves' hyperthyroidism and ophthalmopathy.

The sequencing here drew on peripheral blood mononuclear cells (PBMCs), taken at new diagnosis, from a patient treated with antithyroid drugs. The source is a woman aged 35-60 years with Graves disease. Donor details come from another sample of the same person, matched by shared clones.

There are a few counts of this clonotype. The V call is TRBV29-1, the J call TRBJ1-5; 7 bases match TRBD1. J was trimmed by 5 bases and V by 4 bases; bases with no gene match: 2. This CDR3 region has 12 residues. The V gene's germline CDR1 is SQVTM and CDR2 ANQGSEA. CDR3 nucleotides: TGCAGCGTTGGGGACAGTTATCAGCCCCAGCATTTT. Its translation is CSVGDSYQPQHF.

This clonotype was detected only a few times. This sequence joins TRBV9 and TRBJ1-2; no firm D call. The CDR3 runs to 12 residues. V shed 6 bases and J shed 1 base, with 7 bases lying between them. From germline, CDR1 is SGDLS and CDR2 YYNGEE. CDR3 region: CASNRHNYGYTF. In DNA form, the CDR3 reads TGTGCCAGCAACAGACATAACTATGGCTACACCTTC.

This clonotype was recorded once. The chain employs TRBV11-2 and TRBJ2-7; possibly TRBD2 for D (5 bases). V was trimmed by 0 bases and J by 6 bases, leaving 18 bases between them. Germline loops: CDR1 SGHAT, CDR2 FQNNGV. This CDR3 contains 16 residues. CDR3 protein: CASSLEWLAGRAEQYF. In nucleotides, the CDR3 is TGTGCCAGCAGCTTAGAGTGGCTAGCCGGTCGGGCCGAGCAGTACTTC.

Ten or more counts support this clonotype. The V gene is TRBV28, the J gene TRBJ2-5; 8 nucleotides match TRBD2. V dropped 3 bases and J dropped 2; count of bases not matched to a gene: 17. Germline CDR1 MDHEN, CDR2 SYDVKM. This CDR3 contains 19 residues. Here the CDR3 reads CASSFRSAGGILPQETQYF. The CDR3 DNA follows: TGTGCCAGCAGTTTTAGGTCGGCGGGGGGAATACTCCCTCAAGAGACCCAGTACTTC.

The V gene is TRBV4-2, the J gene TRBJ2-7; 9 bases match TRBD2. J was trimmed by 6 bases and V by 0 bases; bases with no gene match: 15. CDR1 and CDR2 (germline): LGHNA, YNFKEQ. The CDR3 consists of 18 residues. CDR3 in amino acids: CASSQEGSGGGAACEQYF. The CDR3 DNA reads TGTGCCAGCAGCCAAGAAGGGAGTGGCGGGGGGGCCGCCTGCGAGCAGTACTTC.

V is TRBV7-2 and J is TRBJ1-3; the D gene is possibly TRBD1 (6 bases). This CDR3 is 16 amino acids long. The V end was cut by 1 base, the J end by 3 bases, with 13 bases between. Germline lookup yields CDR1 SGHTA and CDR2 FQGNSA. CDR3 in DNA: TGTGCCAGCAGCTTAGGGGCACAGGGAGATGGAAACACCATATATTTT. Residues: CASSLGAQGDGNTIYF.

The chain employs TRBV29-1 and TRBJ1-1, with D unclear. Germline loops: CDR1 SQVTM, CDR2 ANQGSEA. Trimming took 5 bases from V and 1 from J, leaving 8 bases between them. This CDR3 has 12 residues. The CDR3 DNA sequence: TGCAGCGTTAACCCTGGGAACACTGAAGCTTTCTTT. Translation gives CSVNPGNTEAFF.

This clonotype was observed many times. The V call is TRBV6-2 or TRBV6-3, the J call TRBJ2-1; D gene ambiguous. The germline V gene encodes CDR1 MNHEY and CDR2 SVGEGT. This CDR3 comprises 13 residues. V lost 0 bases to trimming and J lost 7 bases, with 7 bases between them. The DNA of the CDR3 is TGTGCCAGCAGTTACTCCCCTCTTAATGAGCAGTTCTTC. Translation: CASSYSPLNEQFF.

There are many counts of this clonotype. The chain has TRBV6-9 and TRBJ2-1, with D perhaps matching TRBD2 (5 bases). CDR1 and CDR2 (germline): MNHGY, SVAAGI. The V and J ends lost 3 bases and 8 bases respectively, with 17 bases between them. The CDR3 extends over 15 amino acids. The DNA for the CDR3 is TGTGCCAGCAGTTACTTGGACTTACGGACCGATGAGCAGTTCTTC. Encoded protein: CASSYLDLRTDEQFF.

This clonotype came up many times. In DNA, the CDR3 is TGTGCCAGCAGTGATGTCCCCACGGGGACCCAGTACTTC. This gives the protein CASSDVPTGTQYF. The chain links TRBV28 to TRBJ2-5; D unclear. The germline V gene encodes CDR1 MDHEN and CDR2 SYDVKM. This CDR3 has 13 residues. The V and J ends lost 5 bases and 7 bases respectively, with 14 bases between them.

This clonotype was observed many times. The genes are TRBV18 and TRBJ1-1, with D hard to call. Germline-derived CDR1 and CDR2 are KGHSH and LQKENI. Between the trimmed V and J ends, which lost 0 bases and 1 base, there was a span of 9 bases. The CDR3 spans 15 residues. CDR3 bases: TGTGCCAGCTCACCACCGCTATTCGCGAACACTGAAGCTTTCTTT. Its protein is CASSPPLFANTEAFF.

This clonotype appeared a few times. The chain is built from TRBV15 and TRBJ2-1; 7 nucleotides line up with TRBD2. V lost 3 bases, J lost 4 bases, and 3 bases stayed unmatched. Germline CDR1 is LNHNV and CDR2 is YYDKDF (reference sequence). CDR3 length: 14 residues. The CDR3 protein is CATSRGGGYNEQFF. As DNA, the CDR3 is TGTGCCACCAGCAGGGGGGGGGGGTACAATGAGCAGTTCTTC.

This clonotype occurred many times. The chain uses TRBV12-3 or TRBV12-4 and TRBJ2-7; 8 bases map to TRBD2. With V trimmed by 6 bases and J by 2 bases, 6 bases remained unmatched. This CDR3 is built from 14 residues. CDR3 sequence: CASSTGLEAYEQYF. CDR3 DNA: TGTGCCAGCAGCACGGGACTAGAAGCCTACGAGCAGTACTTC.

This clonotype occurred many times. This chain connects TRBV18 to TRBJ1-1; D remains unclear. Per germline, CDR1 KGHSH and CDR2 LQKENI. V was pared by 0 bases and J by 5 bases, with 13 bases between. The CDR3 spans 15 residues. This chain's CDR3 is CASSPPSTVRTEAFF. For the CDR3, the DNA is TGTGCCAGCTCACCACCCAGCACAGTACGGACTGAAGCTTTCTTT.

This chain connects TRBV5-1 to TRBJ2-3; D possibly corresponds to TRBD2 (5 bases). V was cut by 4 bases and J by 2 bases, with 11 bases left in between. Germline V gene sequence: CDR1 SGHRS, CDR2 YFSETQ. The CDR3 is 14 residues long. The CDR3 reads CASSEAGPTDTQYF. The CDR3 DNA reads TGCGCCAGCAGCGAGGCGGGTCCCACAGATACGCAGTATTTT.

There are many counts of this clonotype. The chain couples TRBV30 to TRBJ2-2; D is undetermined. Looked up from germline, CDR1 is GTSNPN and CDR2 is SVGIG (reference sequence). The CDR3 contains 13 residues. V was trimmed by 6 bases and J by 6 bases, leaving 14 bases between them. The CDR3, as DNA: TGTGCCTGCCCTAACTTAGGCCCCGGGGAGCTGTTTTTT. Its protein product is CACPNLGPGELFF.

This chain links TRBV14 with TRBJ2-1, with no clear D. The germline V and J ends were trimmed by 1 base and 7 bases, with 8 bases remaining between them. Germline lookup yields CDR1 SGHDN and CDR2 FVKESK. This CDR3 has 13 residues. DNA of the CDR3: TGTGCCAGCAGCCAAGCCCAAAGGAATGAGCAGTTCTTC. It encodes CASSQAQRNEQFF.

The chain links TRBV18 to TRBJ1-1; D is uncertain. The CDR3 extends over 17 amino acids. The germline CDR1 and CDR2 sequences are KGHSH and LQKENI. Trimming took 0 bases from V and 5 from J, leaving 19 bases between them. The CDR3 bases are TGTGCCAGCTCACCACCTGGGTCAGGCGGAATGAGGACTGAAGCTTTCTTT. It codes for CASSPPGSGGMRTEAFF.

This clonotype was detected ten times or more. J is TRBJ2-7 and V is TRBV20-1, with TRBD1 matching 10 bases. J gave up 0 bases and V 1 base, and 6 bases lay outside the gene matches. The CDR3 is made up of 16 amino acids. Per the germline V gene, CDR1 is DFQATT and CDR2 is SNEGSKA (reference sequence). The DNA of the CDR3 is TGCAGTGCTAGAGGGGGGGGACAGGGGATCTCCTACGAGCAGTACTTC. Translated, it gives CSARGGGQGISYEQYF.

The gene calls are TRBV20-1 and TRBJ2-1; no clear D. The CDR3 extends over 13 amino acids. V was clipped by 1 base and J by 10 bases, with 14 bases between them. Germline CDR1 reads DFQATT; CDR2 reads SNEGSKA (reference sequence). The CDR3 is CSARGRASREQFF. The CDR3 coding sequence is TGCAGTGCTAGAGGGAGAGCCTCCCGCGAGCAGTTCTTC.

The rearrangement joins TRBV7-6 to TRBJ1-2; D is ambiguous. This CDR3 is 14 amino acids long. Deletions cut 5 bases from V and 4 bases from J, with 14 bases between. Germline loops: CDR1 SGHVS, CDR2 FNYEAQ. CDR3 residues: CASSLDGVRYGYTF. CDR3 nucleotides: TGTGCCAGCAGCCTAGATGGGGTCCGCTATGGCTACACCTTC.

This clonotype was seen many times. The chain is built from TRBV20-1 and TRBJ1-2; 7 nucleotides match TRBD1. The CDR3 loop spans 13 amino acids. Germline V gene data show CDR1 as DFQATT and CDR2 as SNEGSKA (reference sequence). Trimming took 6 bases from V and 4 from J; bases not matched to a gene: 8. CDR3 in DNA: TGCAGTGCAATGGAGGGGGCGGGCTATGGCTACACCTTC. This sequence encodes CSAMEGAGYGYTF.

The chain combines TRBV6-5 with TRBJ1-2; 7 positions agree with TRBD1. The CDR3 spans 15 residues. V lost 4 bases, J lost 0 bases, and 5 bases stayed unmatched. Per germline, CDR1 MNHEY and CDR2 SVGAGI. For the CDR3, the DNA is TGTGCCAGCAGTTCCCCACAGGGGTCTAACTATGGCTACACCTTC. This gives the protein CASSSPQGSNYGYTF.

In regard to this clonotype: A far larger clone is one base from this, pointing to a likely read error. The V call is TRBV2, the J call TRBJ2-1; D gene ambiguous. Germline assignment: CDR1 SNHLY and CDR2 FYNNEI. V was shortened by 1 base and J by 10 bases, with 14 bases between the two germline ends. The CDR3 is 14 amino acids. The CDR3 DNA follows: TGTGCCAGCAGTGAAGATGCCGCCAACTACGAGCAGTTCTTC. Encoded protein: CASSEDAANYEQFF. Using reference TRBV2 and TRBJ2-1 for the parts outside the CDR3, the full variable domain is EPEVTQTPSHQVTQMGQEVILRCVPISNHLYFYWYRQILGQKVEFLVSFYNNEISEKSEIFDDQFSVERPDGSNFTLKIRSTKLEDSAMYFCASSEDAANYEQFFGPGTRLTVL.

This clonotype was picked up many times. The chain employs TRBV2 and TRBJ1-5; D unclear. Trimming stripped 3 bases from V and 3 bases from J, with 9 bases between. The CDR3 loop spans 14 amino acids. Germline CDR1 and CDR2: SNHLY and FYNNEI. The CDR3 DNA reads TGTGCCAGCAGTGAGGGCACCATCAATCAGCCCCAGCATTTT. This encodes CASSEGTINQPQHF.

The sample holds a few counts of this clonotype. This chain joins TRBV12-3 or TRBV12-4 and TRBJ1-6, with 8 bases identical to TRBD1. V was clipped by 6 bases and J by 9 bases; unmatched bases: 7. The CDR3 contains 14 residues. This CDR3 reads CASSNGQGSSPLHF. CDR3 in DNA: TGTGCCAGCAGCAATGGACAGGGTTCTTCACCCCTCCACTTT.